These T cell receptor beta chains were read from a single sample in a study of control samples from healthy donors and cancer patients. Libraries were prepared by immunoSEQ multiplex PCR; TCRdb keeps only in-frame clonotypes and omits some of them. The sample records 140,000 or so clones, under 90% being singletons. The sample was blood. Every receptor here comes from a man younger than 40 in good health. Both conserved end residues are part of each CDR3.

v_call cdr3_aa
TRBV11-2 CASSDGQGLGELFF
TRBV7-2 CASSLSGSGANVLTF
TRBV7-2 CASSLARGGLAGPYEQYF
TRBV2 CASSESGGQLWGYTF
TRBV7-9 CASRAESAGGLAEAFF
TRBV19 CASSPDSYHGGNTIYF
TRBV19 CATSEGRGRSNEKLFF
TRBV7-6 CASSLGPAGGLEQYF
TRBV9 CASSVETGLVAGELFF
TRBV19 CASRAGTTPTVLFF
TRBV5-5 CASSLGRGRTPYEQYF
TRBV4-3 CASSLDVNEKLFF
TRBV7-3 CASSLWEDRYNEQFF
TRBV5-5 CASSSTAVTGTYEQYF
TRBV28 CASRPVGTGGDTQYF
TRBV15 CATRGQGKETQYF
TRBV10-3 CAISFSGGLGEQYF
TRBV7-2 CASSYRQGSGNTIYF
TRBV6-6 CASSYSTGGGEKLFF
TRBV5-6 CASSLISSDNYGYTF
TRBV24-1 CATSDPGRREAFF
TRBV2 CASSSEVLAKNIQYF
TRBV3-1/TRBV3-2 CASSWTSGGYNEQFF
TRBV9 CASRNGNNSPLHF
TRBV4-2 CASSHRGGSNTGELFF
TRBV10-3 CAISGPGLASTGTYEQYF
TRBV5-1 CASSSQGTSEQYF
TRBV9 CASTESGRYTGELFF
TRBV4-1 CASSQRVPGELFF